These 14 T cell receptor beta chains share one sample of origin, sequenced in a study of blood T cell repertoires in COVID-19. The method was immunoSEQ multiplex PCR; TCRdb's version includes in-frame clones alone and lacks a portion of them. The repertoire holds tens of thousands of clones, with more than 80% as singletons. Sequenced: peripheral blood. All receptors come from a woman aged 70-85 years with COVID-19, enrolled during active disease.

The chain links TRBV12-3 or TRBV12-4 to TRBJ2-5; perhaps TRBD2 as D (6 bases). The V gene lost 3 bases and the J gene lost 9 bases, with 11 bases spanning the gap. The CDR3 runs 12 residues. The CDR3 nucleotides read TGTGCCAGCAGTTTTCGCAGGGAGGCCCAGTACTTC. This codes for CASSFRREAQYF.

This clone occurred once. This rearrangement joins TRBV7-9 to TRBJ1-1, with a weak D call TRBD1 (6 bases). V was trimmed by 0 bases and J by 1 base, leaving 12 bases between them. CDR1 and CDR2 from the germline V gene are SEHNR and FQNEAQ (reference sequence). CDR3 length: 16 residues. Here the CDR3 DNA reads TGTGCCAGCAGCTTAGCCTCGGGACACCCGAACACTGAAGCTTTCTTT. Translation: CASSLASGHPNTEAFF.

The CDR3 DNA sequence: TGTGCCAGCAGCACCAGCGGGGCCCATGGCTACACCTTC. It encodes CASSTSGAHGYTF. The chain is built from TRBV6-2 or TRBV6-3 and TRBJ1-2; a weak D match, TRBD1 (5 bases). The germline CDR1 and CDR2 sequences are MNHEY and SVGEGT. This CDR3 is built from 13 residues. V was shortened by 6 bases and J by 6 bases, with 14 bases between the two germline ends.

The V and J genes are TRBV19 and TRBJ1-6; D unclear. The CDR3 runs to 12 residues. The V and J ends lost 5 bases and 11 bases respectively, with 10 bases between them. Germline lookup yields CDR1 LNHDA and CDR2 SQIVND (reference sequence). The CDR3 coding sequence is TGTGCCAGTAGTGGCGGTGTGGCACCCCTCCACTTT. Protein sequence: CASSGGVAPLHF.

The chain employs TRBV4-2 and TRBJ1-2; 8 bases map to TRBD1. V was pared by 1 base and J by 8 bases, with 12 bases of the junction left unmatched. The CDR3 is 16 amino acids. CDR1 is LGHNA and CDR2 is YNFKEQ in the germline V gene. CDR3 residues: CASSQGQGRRMGGYTF. The CDR3 DNA follows: TGTGCCAGCAGCCAAGGACAGGGGCGTCGTATGGGGGGCTACACCTTC.

The rearrangement links TRBV4-2 to TRBJ2-3; TRBD2 agrees at 8 bases. The V and J ends lost 3 bases and 9 bases, in that order; junction bases with no gene match: 11. Germline values: CDR1 LGHNA, CDR2 YNFKEQ. CDR3 length: 15 residues. CDR3 loop: CASSHASAAGDTQYF. The CDR3, as DNA: TGTGCCAGCAGCCACGCATCAGCAGCGGGAGACACGCAGTATTTT.

The chain is built from TRBV30 and TRBJ1-5, with 7 bases matching TRBD1. The CDR3 contains 13 residues. The V segment lost 2 bases and the J segment 7 bases; nucleotides outside the gene matches: 5. CDR1 and CDR2 (germline): GTSNPN, SVGIG (reference sequence). The CDR3 sequence is CAWSTGDGQPQHF. DNA for the CDR3: TGTGCCTGGAGTACAGGGGATGGACAGCCCCAGCATTTT.

This sequence joins TRBV12-5 and TRBJ2-3; TRBD2 might be the D (6 bases). The length of the CDR3 is 13 residues. Germline CDR1 reads LGHNT; CDR2 reads FRNRAP. Trimming stripped 6 bases from V and 2 bases from J, with 9 bases between. The CDR3 bases are TGTGCTAGTGGCTGGGGGGTCACAGATACGCAGTATTTT. This translates into CASGWGVTDTQYF.

The rearrangement joins TRBV2 to TRBJ1-2; D is possibly TRBD1 (5 bases). V lost 3 bases and J 6 bases, leaving 11 bases between the germline ends. Germline assignment: CDR1 SNHLY and CDR2 FYNNEI. CDR3 length: 13 residues. CDR3 coding DNA: TGTGCCAGCAGTGACCAGGGAGGGGATGGCTACACCTTC. It specifies CASSDQGGDGYTF.

The rearrangement uses TRBV3-1 (or the pseudogene TRBV3-2) and TRBJ1-2, with D possibly TRBD1 on 5 matching bases. CDR3 length: 15 residues. Trimming left V 1 base short and J 1 base short, with 10 bases between. Per germline, CDR1 LGHDT and CDR2 YNNKEL (reference sequence). The CDR3 DNA reads TGTGCCAGCAGCCAAGTGGCAGGGCTTAACTATGGCTACACCTTC. Translation gives CASSQVAGLNYGYTF.

CDR3 in amino acids: CASSLKSIAGVGEQFF. The CDR3 nucleotides read TGTGCCAGCAGCTTAAAGAGTATAGCGGGAGTAGGTGAGCAGTTCTTC. The rearrangement joins TRBV7-8 to TRBJ2-1, with 9 nucleotides matching TRBD2. There are 16 residues in the CDR3. V trimming: 2 bases; J trimming: 9 bases; junction bases outside the gene matches: 11. The germline V gene encodes CDR1 SGHVS and CDR2 FQNEAQ.

V is TRBV7-6 and J is TRBJ2-6; D possibly corresponds to TRBD1 (6 bases). This CDR3 is 16 amino acids long. Germline CDR1 reads SGHVS; CDR2 reads FNYEAQ. V was trimmed by 5 bases and J by 16 bases, leaving 27 bases between them. The CDR3 sequence: CASSRNNAAGAFKLTF. The CDR3 nucleotides are TGTGCCAGCAGCCGAAATAATGCCGCAGGGGCCTTTAAGCTGACTTTC.

The V gene is TRBV7-2, the J gene TRBJ1-4; 9 bases align to TRBD1. This CDR3 comprises 15 residues. CDR1 SGHTA and CDR2 FQGNSA come from the germline V gene. The junction had 6 bases not matched to a gene; V was cut back by 3 bases and J by 7 bases. DNA of the CDR3: TGTGCCAGCAGCTTGGGTGACAGGGGGGGTGAAAAACTGTTTTTT. This gives the protein CASSLGDRGGEKLFF.

The rearrangement uses TRBV15 and TRBJ2-5; 9 nucleotides agree with TRBD2. Germline loops: CDR1 LNHNV, CDR2 YYDKDF (reference sequence). J lost 7 bases, V lost 0 bases, and 18 bases had no gene match. This CDR3 has 19 residues. CDR3 coding DNA: TGTGCCACCAGCAGAGAGAAGTGGGTAGCGGGGGCCCCTGTCTTGACCCAGTACTTC. Protein: CATSREKWVAGAPVLTQYF. The variable domain in full, completed from reference TRBV15 and TRBJ2-5, reads DAMVIQNPRYQVTQFGKPVTLSCSQTLNHNVMYWYQQKSSQAPKLLFHYYDKDFNNEADTPDNFQSRRPNTSFCFLDIRSPGLGDTAMYLCATSREKWVAGAPVLTQYFGPGTRLLVL.